The text below deals with one TCR beta chain. The sample is drawn from a study of CD8 T cells in Susac syndrome. The CDR3 covers 11 residues. V lost 9 bases and J lost 7, with 12 bases in between. Germline V gene sequence: CDR1 LNHDA, CDR2 SQIVND (reference sequence). Reverse transcription of roughly 0.5 to 1 ug RNA was carried out with random hexamers. MiXCR was run by TCRdb on the immunoSEQ multiplex PCR reads, yielding one entry per CDR3 protein. The data contain more than 80,000 distinct CDR3 sequences, roughly 95% of them seen just once; the ten biggest clones take up around 0.4%. The chain employs TRBV19 and TRBJ2-5; D is undetermined. This TCR was recovered from a human donor with Susac syndrome. Material for sequencing was CD8+ T cells from PBMCs. The CDR3 bases are TGTGCCAGCCGCCAAGGGTGGACCCAGTACTTC. Its protein product is CASRQGWTQYF.